This TCR beta chain is drawn from a study of PD-L1 blockade in urothelial cancer. The wider study: Patients had received 0 to 3 prior chemotherapy regimens.

V lost 5 bases and J 1 base, leaving 12 bases between the germline ends. This CDR3 is 15 amino acids long. Looked up from germline, CDR1 is SEHNR and CDR2 is FQNEAQ (reference sequence). Each patient contributed between 1 and 8 total time points of blood mononuclear cells, pretreatment and during treatment. Measured with immunoSEQ multiplex PCR; TCRdb has only the in-frame clones, and not every one. There are under 55,000 clones in the sample; around 82% occur only once, and 5.5% to 7% lies in the top ten. This chain connects TRBV7-9 to TRBJ1-5, with no clear D. The sequence came from a man aged 40-49 years with urothelial cancer. Specimen: PBMCs, collected around atezolizumab (anti-PD-L1) treatment. CDR3 DNA sequence: TGTGCCAGCAGCCCCCCGGGTGGCAGCAATCAGCCCCAGCATTTT. Translation: CASSPPGGSNQPQHF.